These T cell receptor beta chains were read from a single sample in a study of blood T cell repertoires in COVID-19. Clones were read by immunoSEQ multiplex PCR, and TCRdb kept only the in-frame ones, dropping some. The sample consists of 150,000 to 200,000 clones, about 86% of them appearing once. The specimen was peripheral blood. These receptors were taken from a human donor with acute or convalescent COVID-19. The donor label of this sample is uncertain. Both conserved end residues are trimmed from each CDR3. A D gene is named only where the DNA matches it firmly.

J,D,V,CDR3
TRBJ2-3,TRBD2,TRBV10-3,AISPSVSGRIADTQY
TRBJ1-2,NA,TRBV30,AWSVPTRPAPLFGYT
TRBJ1-1,NA,TRBV7-9,ASRVDRSNTEAF
TRBJ2-1,TRBD2,TRBV2,ATERDGPYNEQF
TRBJ1-6,NA,TRBV18,ASSPRKGYLKDSPLH
TRBJ1-1,NA,TRBV4-1,ASSHNRAGTEAF
TRBJ2-5,TRBD2,TRBV5-4,ASSLSTSN
TRBJ2-7,NA,TRBV5-4,ASSLDRVQEQY
TRBJ2-3,TRBD1,TRBV6-4,ASRKGGQNTDTQY
TRBJ1-2,NA,TRBV11-2,ASSSLRRGGGYGYT
TRBJ1-2,NA,TRBV14,ASSPGGTLGNYGYT
TRBJ1-5,NA,TRBV5-8,ASSLNQGGNQPQH
TRBJ1-6,TRBD1,TRBV3-1/TRBV3-2,ASSHTGQGGSPLH
TRBJ1-4,TRBD1,TRBV19,ASSTGQGAAVEKLF
TRBJ2-7,TRBD1,TRBV7-9,ASSQTPGTGRYEQY
TRBJ1-2,TRBD1,TRBV27,ASSSMTGGGNYGYT
TRBJ1-1,TRBD1,TRBV30,AWVDRGTEAF
TRBJ2-7,TRBD1,TRBV19,ASSTGVAYEQY
TRBJ2-3,TRBD2,TRBV5-1,ASSRGGRADPDTQY
TRBJ1-5,NA,TRBV18,ASSPPQVGVQLNQPQH
TRBJ1-1,TRBD1,TRBV11-1,ASSWSGGGTEAF
TRBJ2-7,NA,TRBV21-1,ASSRELTGGSYEQY
TRBJ1-6,NA,TRBV30,AWSEEGRGTSPLH
TRBJ2-1,TRBD2,TRBV5-1,ASSPAGGPLYNEQF
TRBJ1-2,NA,TRBV6-1,ASSDMIGREAYGYT
TRBJ2-1,TRBD2,TRBV6-5,ASSLGRAGGNEQF
TRBJ2-1,TRBD2,TRBV27,ASSLHPGLAGGRSYNEQF
TRBJ1-1,NA,TRBV6-6,ASSYSGTGNTEAF
TRBJ1-1,NA,TRBV5-1,ASRVTANTEAF
TRBJ1-1,TRBD1,TRBV2,ASSRQGNTDTEAF
TRBJ1-2,NA,TRBV7-8,ASTETGGYGYT
TRBJ2-7,TRBD1,TRBV11-3,ASSLFGGQSEQY
TRBJ2-2,TRBD1,TRBV5-1,ASSLRGGLNTGELF
TRBJ1-1,NA,TRBV19,ASSLAAEAF
TRBJ1-5,NA,TRBV28,ASSLAPSRPGTQH
TRBJ1-5,NA,TRBV11-3,ASSPPTGKLNQPQH
TRBJ2-3,TRBD2,TRBV18,ASSPIGGRADTQY
TRBJ2-1,TRBD2,TRBV11-2,ASSRRLAGAPNEQF
TRBJ1-1,NA,TRBV28,ASKGANTEAF
TRBJ1-5,TRBD1,TRBV29-1,SVSDRNGQPQH
TRBJ1-4,NA,TRBV27,ASMEGPYNEKLF
TRBJ2-1,NA,TRBV5-6,ASSFAGSTYEQF
TRBJ1-4,NA,TRBV27,ASSLRGDRITTNEKLF
TRBJ2-5,NA,TRBV12-5,ASGLFGETQY
TRBJ1-2,NA,TRBV2,ASSGTAETNYGYT
TRBJ2-3,NA,TRBV25-1,ASSEYPGVPDTQY
TRBJ2-1,TRBD2,TRBV5-1,ASSLASSGGAYEQF
TRBJ2-5,TRBD1,TRBV7-2,ASSLAGTGEETQY
TRBJ2-3,TRBD1,TRBV19,ASSPGQGSTDTQY
TRBJ2-5,NA,TRBV28,ASSLRMGRDRETQY
TRBJ2-1,TRBD2,TRBV11-2,ASSLALAGYNEQF
TRBJ2-3,TRBD2,TRBV19,ASSIDLAGATDTQY
TRBJ2-7,TRBD1,TRBV5-4,ASSLGTGSSAEQY
TRBJ2-7,TRBD1,TRBV3-1/TRBV3-2,ASSQGAGQGAYEQY
TRBJ1-4,NA,TRBV9,ASSVDAGVGEKLF
TRBJ1-2,NA,TRBV6-5,ASIESANYGYT
TRBJ2-7,NA,TRBV6-1,ASSETAGDRYEQY
TRBJ2-5,TRBD1,TRBV6-2/TRBV6-3,ASSYPRGQEETQY
TRBJ2-7,NA,TRBV6-2/TRBV6-3,ASSYRQGYEQY